This T cell receptor (beta chain) derives from a study of T-cell memory formation after mild COVID-19. MiXCR, applied by TCRdb to the 5' RACE reads, yields one record per CDR3 protein. The sample carries some 350,000 distinct CDR3 sequences, less than 20% recorded once. This clonotype was observed at least ten times. Sequencing input: PBMCs or a T cell subset sorted from them (not recorded which). The receptor was isolated from a man younger than 35 who had mild COVID-19 (a few samples of this study predate the infection). Cell type and time point are not known.

DNA of the CDR3: TGCAGTGCTAGCGGGACAGATACGCAGTATTTT. It specifies CSASGTDTQYF. The chain combines TRBV20-1 with TRBJ2-3; D is ambiguous. CDR1 DFQATT and CDR2 SNEGSKA come from the germline V gene (reference sequence). V lost 3 bases to trimming and J lost 3 bases, with 4 bases between them. There are 11 residues in the CDR3.